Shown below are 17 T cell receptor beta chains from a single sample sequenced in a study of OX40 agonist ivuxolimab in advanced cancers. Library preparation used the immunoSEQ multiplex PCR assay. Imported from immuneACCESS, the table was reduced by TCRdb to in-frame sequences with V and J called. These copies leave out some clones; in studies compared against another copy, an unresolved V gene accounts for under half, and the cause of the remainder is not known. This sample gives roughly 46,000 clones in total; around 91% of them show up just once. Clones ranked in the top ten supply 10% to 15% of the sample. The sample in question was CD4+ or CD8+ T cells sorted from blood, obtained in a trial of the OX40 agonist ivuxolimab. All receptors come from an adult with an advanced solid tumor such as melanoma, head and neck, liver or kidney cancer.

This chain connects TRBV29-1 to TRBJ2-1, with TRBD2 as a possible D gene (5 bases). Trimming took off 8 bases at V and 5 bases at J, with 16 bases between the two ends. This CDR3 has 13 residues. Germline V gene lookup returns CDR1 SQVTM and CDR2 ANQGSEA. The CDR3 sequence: CSIRSVEDNEQFF. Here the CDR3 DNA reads TGCAGCATCCGCTCGGTGGAGGACAATGAGCAGTTCTTC.

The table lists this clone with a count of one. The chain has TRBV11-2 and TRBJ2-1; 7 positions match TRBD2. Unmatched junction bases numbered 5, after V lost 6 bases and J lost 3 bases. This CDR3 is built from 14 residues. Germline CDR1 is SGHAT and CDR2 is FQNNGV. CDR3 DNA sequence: TGTGCCAGCAGTGGGCGGGGGAACTACAATGAGCAGTTCTTC. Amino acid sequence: CASSGRGNYNEQFF.

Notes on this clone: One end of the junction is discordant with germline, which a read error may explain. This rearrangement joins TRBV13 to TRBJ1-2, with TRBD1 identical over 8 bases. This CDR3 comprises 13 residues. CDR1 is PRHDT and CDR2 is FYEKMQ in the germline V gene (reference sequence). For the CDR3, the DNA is TGTGCCAGCAAACTACAGGGGGACTATGGCTGCACCTTC. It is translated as CASKLQGDYGCTF.

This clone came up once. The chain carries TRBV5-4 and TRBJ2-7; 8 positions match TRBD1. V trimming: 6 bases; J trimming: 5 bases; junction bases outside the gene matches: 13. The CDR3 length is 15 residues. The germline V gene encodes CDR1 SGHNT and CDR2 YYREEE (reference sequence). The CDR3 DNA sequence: TGTGCCAGCACCTTCCAGGGGGCCGGGCTCCACGAGCAGTACTTC. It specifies CASTFQGAGLHEQYF. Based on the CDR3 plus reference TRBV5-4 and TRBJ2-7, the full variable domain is ETGVTQSPTHLIKTRGQQVTLRCSSQSGHNTVSWYQQALGQGPQFIFQYYREEENGRGNFPPRFSGLQFPNYSSELNVNALELDDSALYLCASTFQGAGLHEQYFGPGTRLTVT.

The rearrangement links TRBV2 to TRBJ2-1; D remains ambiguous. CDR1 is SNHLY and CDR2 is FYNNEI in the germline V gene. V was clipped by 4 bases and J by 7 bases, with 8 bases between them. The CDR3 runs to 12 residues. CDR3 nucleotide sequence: TGTGCCAGCAGTGGAGAAGCGAATGAGCAGTTCTTC. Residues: CASSGEANEQFF. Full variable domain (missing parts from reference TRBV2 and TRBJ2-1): EPEVTQTPSHQVTQMGQEVILRCVPISNHLYFYWYRQILGQKVEFLVSFYNNEISEKSEIFDDQFSVERPDGSNFTLKIRSTKLEDSAMYFCASSGEANEQFFGPGTRLTVL.

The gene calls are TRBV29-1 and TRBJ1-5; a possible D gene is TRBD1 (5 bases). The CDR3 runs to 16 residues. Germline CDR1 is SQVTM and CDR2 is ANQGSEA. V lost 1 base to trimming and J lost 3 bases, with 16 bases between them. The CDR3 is CSVEGGESPFNQPQHF. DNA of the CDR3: TGCAGCGTTGAAGGGGGCGAATCACCCTTCAATCAGCCCCAGCATTTT.

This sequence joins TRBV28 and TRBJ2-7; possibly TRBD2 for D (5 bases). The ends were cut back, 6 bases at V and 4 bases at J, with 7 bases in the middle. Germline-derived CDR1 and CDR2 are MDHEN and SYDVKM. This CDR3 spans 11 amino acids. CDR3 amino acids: CASSPGYEQYF. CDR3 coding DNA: TGTGCCAGCAGCCCGGGGTACGAGCAGTACTTC.

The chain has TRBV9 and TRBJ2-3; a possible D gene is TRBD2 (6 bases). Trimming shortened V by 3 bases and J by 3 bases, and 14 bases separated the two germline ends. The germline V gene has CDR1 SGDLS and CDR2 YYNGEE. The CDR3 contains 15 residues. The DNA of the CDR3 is TGTGCCAGCAGCGGGGGCGGGATGGGAACAGATACGCAGTATTTT. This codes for CASSGGGMGTDTQYF.

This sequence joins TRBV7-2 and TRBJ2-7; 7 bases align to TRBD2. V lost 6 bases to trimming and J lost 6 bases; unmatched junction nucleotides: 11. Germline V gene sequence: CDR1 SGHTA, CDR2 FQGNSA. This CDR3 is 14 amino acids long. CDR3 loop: CASRQGAGVSEQYF. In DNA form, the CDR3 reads TGTGCCAGCAGGCAAGGGGCGGGAGTGAGCGAGCAGTACTTC.

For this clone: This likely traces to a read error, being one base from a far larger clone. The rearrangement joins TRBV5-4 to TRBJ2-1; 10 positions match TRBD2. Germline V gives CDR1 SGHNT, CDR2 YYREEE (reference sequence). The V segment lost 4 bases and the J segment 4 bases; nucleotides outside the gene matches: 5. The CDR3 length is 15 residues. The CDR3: CASSTGLAEYNEQFF. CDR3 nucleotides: TGTGCCAGCAGCACCGGACTAGCGGAATACAATGAGCAGTTCTTC.

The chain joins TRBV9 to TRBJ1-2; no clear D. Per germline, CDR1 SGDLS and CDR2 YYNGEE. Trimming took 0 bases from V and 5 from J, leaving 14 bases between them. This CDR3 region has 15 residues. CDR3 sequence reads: CASSVDSGFPYGYTF. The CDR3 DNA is TGTGCCAGCAGCGTAGATAGCGGGTTCCCTTATGGCTACACCTTC.

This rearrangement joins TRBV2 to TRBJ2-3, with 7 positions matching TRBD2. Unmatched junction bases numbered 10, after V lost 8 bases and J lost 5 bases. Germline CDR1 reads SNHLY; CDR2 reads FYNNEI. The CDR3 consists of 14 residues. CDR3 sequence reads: CASATGGGVDTQYF. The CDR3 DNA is TGTGCCAGCGCGACGGGGGGAGGAGTAGATACGCAGTATTTT. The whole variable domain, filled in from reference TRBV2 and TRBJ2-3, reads EPEVTQTPSHQVTQMGQEVILRCVPISNHLYFYWYRQILGQKVEFLVSFYNNEISEKSEIFDDQFSVERPDGSNFTLKIRSTKLEDSAMYFCASATGGGVDTQYFGPGTRLTVL.

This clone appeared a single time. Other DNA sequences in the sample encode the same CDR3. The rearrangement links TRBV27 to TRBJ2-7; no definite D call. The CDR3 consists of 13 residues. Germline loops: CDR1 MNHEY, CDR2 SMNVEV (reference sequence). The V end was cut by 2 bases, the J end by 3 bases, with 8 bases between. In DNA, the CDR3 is TGTGCCAGCAGTTTAGGACGGAGCTACGAGCAGTACTTC. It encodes CASSLGRSYEQYF.

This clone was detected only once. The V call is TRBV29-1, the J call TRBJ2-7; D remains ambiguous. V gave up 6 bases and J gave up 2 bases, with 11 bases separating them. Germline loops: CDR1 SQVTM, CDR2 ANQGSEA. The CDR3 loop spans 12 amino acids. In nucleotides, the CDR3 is TGCAGCGTCTCCGCCAGTACCTACGAGCAGTACTTC. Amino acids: CSVSASTYEQYF.

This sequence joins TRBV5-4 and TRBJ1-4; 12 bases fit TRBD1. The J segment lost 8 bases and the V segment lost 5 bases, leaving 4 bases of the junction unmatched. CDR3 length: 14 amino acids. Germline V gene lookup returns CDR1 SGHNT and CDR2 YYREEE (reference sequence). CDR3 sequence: CASRKGQGAEKLFF. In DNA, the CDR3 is TGTGCCAGCAGGAAGGGACAGGGGGCGGAAAAACTGTTTTTT.

The chain's CDR3 is CASSRLGGETQYF. CDR3 nucleotides: TGTGCCAGCAGCCGTCTAGGGGGCGAGACCCAGTACTTC. The genes are TRBV7-9 and TRBJ2-5; 7 bases align to TRBD1. This CDR3 has 13 residues. V lost 5 bases and J lost 5; bases outside the gene matches: 5. Germline V gives CDR1 SEHNR, CDR2 FQNEAQ (reference sequence).

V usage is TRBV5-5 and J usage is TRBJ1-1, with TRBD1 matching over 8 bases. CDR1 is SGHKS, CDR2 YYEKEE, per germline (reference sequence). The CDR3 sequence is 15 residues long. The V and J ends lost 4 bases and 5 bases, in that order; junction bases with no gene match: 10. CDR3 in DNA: TGTGCCAGCAGCCCAGGACAGGGAGAGGAGACTGAAGCTTTCTTT. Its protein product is CASSPGQGEETEAFF. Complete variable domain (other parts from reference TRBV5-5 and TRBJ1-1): DAGVTQSPTHLIKTRGQQVTLRCSPISGHKSVSWYQQVLGQGPQFIFQYYEKEERGRGNFPDRFSARQFPNYSSELNVNALLLGDSALYLCASSPGQGEETEAFFGQGTRLTVV.